The clone carrying this T cell receptor (beta chain) was detected ten times or more. These data come from a study of patients and donors after allogeneic stem cell transplantation. Using its own MiXCR run on the RT-PCR reads, TCRdb lists one record per CDR3 protein. The sample lists more than 9,000 distinct CDR3 sequences, roughly a fifth occurring once. Trimming removed 4 bases at V and 2 bases at J, with 17 bases between. The CDR3 length is 16 residues. Germline lookup yields CDR1 KGHSH and CDR2 LQKENI. This sequence was found in a human donor who was either an allogeneic HSCT recipient or a stem cell or donor lymphocyte infusion donor (not recorded which). It is not recorded whose cells these are; they may come from a transplant donor. The chain employs TRBV18 and TRBJ1-1; D unclear. What was sequenced was blood, either unsorted or a sorted T cell fraction (not recorded which). CDR3 sequence: CASSLDGPSANTEAFF. In nucleotides, the CDR3 is TGTGCCAGCTCACTCGACGGTCCGTCGGCAAACACTGAAGCTTTCTTT.